The clone carrying this T cell receptor beta chain has just one count. The data were produced by immunoSEQ multiplex PCR, yet TCRdb's version contains in-frame clones alone and is incomplete. The sample includes 230,000 or so clones, 85% to 95% of them seen just once. Germline lookup yields CDR1 SGHDN and CDR2 FVKESK. The CDR3 length is 18 residues. V was pared by 1 base and J by 0 bases, with 19 bases between. These data come from a study of control samples from healthy donors and cancer patients. The TCR comes from a man aged 45 to 65 in good health. The sequenced material came from blood. The J gene is TRBJ2-7, the V gene TRBV14; D may be TRBD1 or TRBD2 (6 bases each). CDR3 protein: CASSQVGGGSAVSYEQYF. The CDR3 DNA is TGTGCCAGCAGCCAAGTCGGAGGGGGGAGTGCTGTCTCCTACGAGCAGTACTTC.